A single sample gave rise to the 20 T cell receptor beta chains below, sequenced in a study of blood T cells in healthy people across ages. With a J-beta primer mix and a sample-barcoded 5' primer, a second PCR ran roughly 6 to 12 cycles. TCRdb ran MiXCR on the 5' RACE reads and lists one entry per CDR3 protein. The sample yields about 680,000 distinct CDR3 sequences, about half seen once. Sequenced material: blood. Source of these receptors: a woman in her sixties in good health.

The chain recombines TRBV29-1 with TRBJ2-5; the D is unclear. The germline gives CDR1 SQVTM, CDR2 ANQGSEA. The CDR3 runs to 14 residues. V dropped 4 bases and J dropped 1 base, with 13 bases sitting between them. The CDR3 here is CSVGGVGAQETQYF. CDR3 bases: TGCAGCGTTGGGGGTGTTGGAGCCCAAGAGACCCAGTACTTC.

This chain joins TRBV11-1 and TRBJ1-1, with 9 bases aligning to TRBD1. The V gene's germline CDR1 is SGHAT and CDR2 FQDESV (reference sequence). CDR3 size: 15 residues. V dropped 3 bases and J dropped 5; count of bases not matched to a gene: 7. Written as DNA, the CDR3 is TGTGCCAGCAGCTTTCACGACAGGGGGTCTACTGAAGCTTTCTTT. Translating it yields CASSFHDRGSTEAFF.

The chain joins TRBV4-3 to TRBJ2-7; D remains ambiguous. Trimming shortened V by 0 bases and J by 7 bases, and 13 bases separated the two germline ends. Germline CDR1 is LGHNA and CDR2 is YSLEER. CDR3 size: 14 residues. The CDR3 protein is CASSQEVTYNEQYF. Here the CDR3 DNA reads TGCGCCAGCAGCCAAGAGGTCACTTACAATGAGCAGTACTTC.

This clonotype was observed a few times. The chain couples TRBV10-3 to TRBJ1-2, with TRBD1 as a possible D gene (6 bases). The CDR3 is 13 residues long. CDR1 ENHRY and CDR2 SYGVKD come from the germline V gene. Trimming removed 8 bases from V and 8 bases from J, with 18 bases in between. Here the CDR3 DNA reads TGTGCCATCGTCCGGTACAGGGTTGGAGGCTACACCTTC. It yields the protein CAIVRYRVGGYTF.

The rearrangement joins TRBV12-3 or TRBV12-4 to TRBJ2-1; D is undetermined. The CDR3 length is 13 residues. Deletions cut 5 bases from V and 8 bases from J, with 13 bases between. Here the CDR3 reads CASSPSWIHEQFF. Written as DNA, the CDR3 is TGTGCCAGCAGTCCCTCTTGGATCCATGAGCAGTTCTTC.

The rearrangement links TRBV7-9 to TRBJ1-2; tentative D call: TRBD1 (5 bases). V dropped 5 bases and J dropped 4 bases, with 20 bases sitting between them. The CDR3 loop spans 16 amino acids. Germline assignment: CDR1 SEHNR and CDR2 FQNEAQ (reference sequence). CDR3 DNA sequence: TGTGCCAGCAGCCCTGCCGGGTCAGGGAGCCTCTATGGCTACACCTTC. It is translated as CASSPAGSGSLYGYTF.

The CDR3 is CASSVYKQPNTEAFF. CDR3 sequence (DNA): TGTGCCAGCAGCGTATATAAACAGCCGAACACTGAAGCTTTCTTT. This sequence joins TRBV9 and TRBJ1-1; D call uncertain. Germline CDR1 reads SGDLS; CDR2 reads YYNGEE. Trimming shortened V by 1 base and J by 1 base, and 11 bases separated the two germline ends. This CDR3 is built from 15 residues.

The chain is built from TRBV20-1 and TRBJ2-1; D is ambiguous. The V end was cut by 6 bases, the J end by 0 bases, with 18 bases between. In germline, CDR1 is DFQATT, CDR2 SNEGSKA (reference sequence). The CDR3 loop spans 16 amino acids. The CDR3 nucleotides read TGCAGTGCCCCGCAAATGGCGGCCAGCTCCTACAATGAGCAGTTCTTC. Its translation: CSAPQMAASSYNEQFF.

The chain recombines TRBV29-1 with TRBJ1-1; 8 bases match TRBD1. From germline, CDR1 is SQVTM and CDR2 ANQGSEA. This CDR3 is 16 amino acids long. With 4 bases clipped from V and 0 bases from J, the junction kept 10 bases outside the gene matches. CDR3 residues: CSVVRDRSIMNTEAFF. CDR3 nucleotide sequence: TGCAGCGTTGTCCGGGACAGGTCGATCATGAACACTGAAGCTTTCTTT.

The CDR3 loop is CASMTGLGYGYTF. The CDR3 region has the DNA TGTGCCAGCATGACAGGGCTTGGCTATGGCTACACCTTC. V and J are TRBV27 and TRBJ1-2, with 7 bases fitting TRBD1. Germline lookup yields CDR1 MNHEY and CDR2 SMNVEV (reference sequence). The CDR3 sequence is 13 residues long. The V segment lost 7 bases and the J segment 4 bases; nucleotides outside the gene matches: 6.

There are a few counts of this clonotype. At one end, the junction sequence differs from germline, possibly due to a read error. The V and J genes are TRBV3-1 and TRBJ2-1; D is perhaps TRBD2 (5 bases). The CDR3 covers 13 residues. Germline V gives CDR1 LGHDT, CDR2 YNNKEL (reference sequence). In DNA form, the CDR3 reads TGTGCCAGCACCCGGGGTAGCGTGAATGGGCAGTTCTTC. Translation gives CASTRGSVNGQFF.

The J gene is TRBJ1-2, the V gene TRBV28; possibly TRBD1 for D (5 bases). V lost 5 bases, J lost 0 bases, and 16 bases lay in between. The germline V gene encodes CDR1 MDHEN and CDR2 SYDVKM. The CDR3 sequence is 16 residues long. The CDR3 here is CASSPLRDRANYGYTF. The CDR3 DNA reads TGTGCCAGCAGTCCCCTGAGGGACCGAGCTAACTATGGCTACACCTTC.

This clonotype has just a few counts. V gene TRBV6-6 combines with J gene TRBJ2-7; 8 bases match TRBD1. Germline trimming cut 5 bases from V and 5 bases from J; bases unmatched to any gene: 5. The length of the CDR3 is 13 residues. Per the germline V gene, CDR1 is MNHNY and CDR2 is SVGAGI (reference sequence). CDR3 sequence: CASSGQGVHEQYF. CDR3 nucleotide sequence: TGTGCCAGCAGTGGACAGGGAGTTCACGAGCAGTACTTC.

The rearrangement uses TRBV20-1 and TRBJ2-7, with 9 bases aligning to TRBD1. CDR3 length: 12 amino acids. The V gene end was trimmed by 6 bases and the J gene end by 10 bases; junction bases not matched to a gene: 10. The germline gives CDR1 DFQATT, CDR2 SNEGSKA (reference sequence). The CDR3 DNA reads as TGCAGTGCAAGAAGACAGGGGGGCGAACAGTACTTC. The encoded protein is CSARRQGGEQYF.

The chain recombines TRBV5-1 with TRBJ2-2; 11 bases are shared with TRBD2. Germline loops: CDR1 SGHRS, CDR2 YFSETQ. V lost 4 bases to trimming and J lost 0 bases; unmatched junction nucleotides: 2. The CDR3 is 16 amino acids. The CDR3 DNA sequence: TGCGCCAGCAGCGTACTAGCGGGGGCGAACACCGGGGAGCTGTTTTTT. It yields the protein CASSVLAGANTGELFF.

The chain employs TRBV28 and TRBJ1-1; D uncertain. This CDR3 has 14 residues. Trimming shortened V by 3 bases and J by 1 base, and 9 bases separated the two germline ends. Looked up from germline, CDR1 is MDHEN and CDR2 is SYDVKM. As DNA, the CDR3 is TGTGCCAGCAGTTTGGGGAAGAGGAACACTGAAGCTTTCTTT. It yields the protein CASSLGKRNTEAFF. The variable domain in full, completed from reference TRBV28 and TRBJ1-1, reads DVKVTQSSRYLVKRTGEKVFLECVQDMDHENMFWYRQDPGLGLRLIYFSYDVKMKEKGDIPEGYSVSREKKERFSLILESASTNQTSMYLCASSLGKRNTEAFFGQGTRLTVV.

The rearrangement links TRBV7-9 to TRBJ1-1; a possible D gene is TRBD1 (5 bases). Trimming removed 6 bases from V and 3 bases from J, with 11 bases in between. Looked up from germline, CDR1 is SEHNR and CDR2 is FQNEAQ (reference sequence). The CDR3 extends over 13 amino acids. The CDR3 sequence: CASSGAEDTEAFF. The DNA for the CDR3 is TGTGCCAGCAGTGGGGCAGAGGACACTGAAGCTTTCTTT.

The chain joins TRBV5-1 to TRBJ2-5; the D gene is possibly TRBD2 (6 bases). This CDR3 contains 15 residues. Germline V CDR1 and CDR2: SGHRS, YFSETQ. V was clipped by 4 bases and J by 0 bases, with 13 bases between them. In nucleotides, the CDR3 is TGCGCCAGCAGCCCTCGACGGGGGTACCAAGAGACCCAGTACTTC. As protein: CASSPRRGYQETQYF. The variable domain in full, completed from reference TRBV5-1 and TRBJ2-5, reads KAGVTQTPRYLIKTRGQQVTLSCSPISGHRSVSWYQQTPGQGLQFLFEYFSETQRNKGNFPGRFSGRQFSNSRSEMNVSTLELGDSALYLCASSPRRGYQETQYFGPGTRLLVL.

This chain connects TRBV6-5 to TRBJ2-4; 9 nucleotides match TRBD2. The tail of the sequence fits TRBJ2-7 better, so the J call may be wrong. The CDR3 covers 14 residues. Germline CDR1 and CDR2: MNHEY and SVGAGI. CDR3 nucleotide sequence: TGTGCCAGCAGTCCCGGGACTAGCAAGCACGAGCAGTACTTC. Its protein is CASSPGTSKHEQYF.

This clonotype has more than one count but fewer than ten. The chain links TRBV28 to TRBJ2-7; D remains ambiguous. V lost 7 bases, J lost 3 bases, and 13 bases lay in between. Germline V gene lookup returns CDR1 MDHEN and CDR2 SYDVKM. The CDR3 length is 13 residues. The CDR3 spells CASTVGSFYEQYF. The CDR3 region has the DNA TGTGCCAGCACCGTCGGATCCTTCTACGAGCAGTACTTC.